These T cell receptor beta chains were read from a single sample in a study of ipilimumab plus nivolumab after autologous stem cell transplantation. Sequencing used immunoSEQ multiplex PCR; TCRdb keeps in-frame clones, though not all of them. The profile covers some 3,100 clones, with 76% appearing a single time and about 10% taken by the ten largest. This material consisted of PBMCs, taken in a trial of ipilimumab plus nivolumab as post-transplant consolidation. The receptors were sampled from a male donor with primary mediastinal lymphoma. CDR3s include the opening cysteine and the closing phenylalanine or tryptophan. D genes are given only for firm matches. Clone size, where shown, is once, few, many, or a class for clones that have expanded.

j_gene: TRBJ2-1
abundance: NA
d_gene: NA
v_gene: TRBV6-4
CDR3aa: CATKSGGNNEQFF
CDR3nt: TGTGCCACCAAGTCCGGGGGCAACAATGAGCAGTTCTTC

j_gene: TRBJ1-4
abundance: NA
d_gene: NA
v_gene: TRBV5-1
CDR3aa: CASSLQGNEKLFF
CDR3nt: TGCGCCAGCAGCTTGCAGGGGAATGAAAAACTGTTTTTT

j_gene: TRBJ2-7
abundance: NA
d_gene: TRBD1
v_gene: TRBV5-4
CDR3aa: CASSPWGQGINEQYF
CDR3nt: TGTGCCAGCAGCCCCTGGGGACAGGGAATTAACGAGCAGTACTTC

j_gene: TRBJ2-7
abundance: NA
d_gene: TRBD1
v_gene: TRBV11-2
CDR3aa: CASSQGPGQGVYEQYF
CDR3nt: TGTGCCAGCAGCCAGGGACCGGGACAGGGGGTATACGAGCAGTACTTC

j_gene: TRBJ2-5
abundance: NA
d_gene: NA
v_gene: TRBV21-1
CDR3aa: CASSERRDSQGTQYF
CDR3nt: TGTGCCAGCAGCGAAAGAAGGGACAGTCAGGGGACCCAGTACTTC

j_gene: TRBJ2-3
abundance: few
d_gene: TRBD2
v_gene: TRBV5-6
CDR3aa: CASSFRTSGMSTDTQYF
CDR3nt: TGTGCCAGCAGCTTTCGGACTAGCGGGATGAGCACAGATACGCAGTATTTT

j_gene: TRBJ1-2
abundance: NA
d_gene: NA
v_gene: TRBV9
CDR3aa: CASSVAVANNYGYTF
CDR3nt: TGTGCCAGCAGCGTAGCTGTAGCGAACAACTATGGCTACACCTTC

j_gene: TRBJ1-1
abundance: NA
d_gene: NA
v_gene: TRBV7-3
CDR3aa: CASSPQTGRGMNTEAFF
CDR3nt: TGTGCCAGCAGTCCTCAGACGGGTAGGGGGATGAACACTGAAGCTTTCTTT

j_gene: TRBJ2-1
abundance: NA
d_gene: TRBD2
v_gene: TRBV13
CDR3aa: CASSSLLAGVVYEQFF
CDR3nt: TGTGCCAGCAGCTCCCTACTAGCGGGAGTGGTGTATGAGCAGTTCTTC

j_gene: TRBJ2-7
abundance: NA
d_gene: NA
v_gene: TRBV14
CDR3aa: CASSQVKGRYEQYF
CDR3nt: TGTGCCAGCAGCCAAGTAAAAGGGCGTTACGAGCAGTACTTC

j_gene: TRBJ1-1
abundance: NA
d_gene: TRBD1
v_gene: TRBV28
CDR3aa: CASTETGRDTEAFF
CDR3nt: TGTGCCAGCACCGAGACAGGGCGGGACACTGAAGCTTTCTTT

j_gene: TRBJ2-7
abundance: NA
d_gene: NA
v_gene: TRBV7-7
CDR3aa: CASSFGREKSRSEQYF
CDR3nt: TGTGCTAGCAGCTTTGGCAGGGAGAAGTCCAGGTCCGAGCAGTACTTC

j_gene: TRBJ2-7
abundance: NA
d_gene: TRBD2
v_gene: TRBV7-3
CDR3aa: CASSGSGSSYEQYF
CDR3nt: TGTGCCAGCAGCGGTAGCGGGAGCTCCTACGAGCAGTACTTC

j_gene: TRBJ1-5
abundance: NA
d_gene: NA
v_gene: TRBV30
CDR3aa: CAWSTDRTSQPQHF
CDR3nt: TGTGCCTGGAGTACCGACAGGACCAGTCAGCCCCAGCATTTT

j_gene: TRBJ1-2
abundance: NA
d_gene: TRBD1
v_gene: TRBV12-5
CDR3aa: CASALDRRRGYTF
CDR3nt: TGTGCTAGTGCCTTGGACAGGCGCCGTGGCTACACCTTC

j_gene: TRBJ1-2
abundance: NA
d_gene: TRBD1
v_gene: TRBV7-2
CDR3aa: CASSQTGGGGYGYTF
CDR3nt: TGTGCCAGCAGCCAGACAGGGGGCGGAGGCTATGGCTACACCTTC

j_gene: TRBJ1-1
abundance: NA
d_gene: TRBD1
v_gene: TRBV28
CDR3aa: CASRIGQVNTEAFF
CDR3nt: TGTGCCAGCAGGATAGGACAGGTTAACACTGAAGCTTTCTTT

j_gene: TRBJ2-7
abundance: NA
d_gene: TRBD1
v_gene: TRBV5-1
CDR3aa: CASSVRQGAAYEQYF
CDR3nt: TGCGCCAGCAGCGTCCGACAGGGGGCCGCCTACGAGCAGTACTTC

j_gene: TRBJ2-7
abundance: once
d_gene: TRBD1
v_gene: TRBV4-3
CDR3aa: CASSQSSRGQGTEQYF
CDR3nt: TGCGCCAGCAGCCAATCGAGCAGAGGACAGGGAACCGAGCAGTACTTC

j_gene: TRBJ2-1
abundance: few
d_gene: TRBD2
v_gene: TRBV19
CDR3aa: CATTTSVSYNEQFF
CDR3nt: TGTGCCACCACGACTAGCGTCTCCTACAATGAGCAGTTCTTC

j_gene: TRBJ1-1
abundance: NA
d_gene: NA
v_gene: TRBV6-6
CDR3aa: CASSYSALATAEAFF
CDR3nt: TGTGCCAGCAGTTACTCGGCTCTGGCTACCGCTGAAGCTTTCTTT

j_gene: TRBJ2-1
abundance: NA
d_gene: NA
v_gene: TRBV19
CDR3aa: CASRFVGSVNEQFF
CDR3nt: TGTGCCAGTAGGTTCGTTGGGTCAGTAAATGAGCAGTTCTTC

j_gene: TRBJ2-1
abundance: NA
d_gene: NA
v_gene: TRBV6-1
CDR3aa: CASRETNRGMQFF
CDR3nt: TGTGCCAGCAGGGAAACCAACAGAGGGATGCAGTTCTTC